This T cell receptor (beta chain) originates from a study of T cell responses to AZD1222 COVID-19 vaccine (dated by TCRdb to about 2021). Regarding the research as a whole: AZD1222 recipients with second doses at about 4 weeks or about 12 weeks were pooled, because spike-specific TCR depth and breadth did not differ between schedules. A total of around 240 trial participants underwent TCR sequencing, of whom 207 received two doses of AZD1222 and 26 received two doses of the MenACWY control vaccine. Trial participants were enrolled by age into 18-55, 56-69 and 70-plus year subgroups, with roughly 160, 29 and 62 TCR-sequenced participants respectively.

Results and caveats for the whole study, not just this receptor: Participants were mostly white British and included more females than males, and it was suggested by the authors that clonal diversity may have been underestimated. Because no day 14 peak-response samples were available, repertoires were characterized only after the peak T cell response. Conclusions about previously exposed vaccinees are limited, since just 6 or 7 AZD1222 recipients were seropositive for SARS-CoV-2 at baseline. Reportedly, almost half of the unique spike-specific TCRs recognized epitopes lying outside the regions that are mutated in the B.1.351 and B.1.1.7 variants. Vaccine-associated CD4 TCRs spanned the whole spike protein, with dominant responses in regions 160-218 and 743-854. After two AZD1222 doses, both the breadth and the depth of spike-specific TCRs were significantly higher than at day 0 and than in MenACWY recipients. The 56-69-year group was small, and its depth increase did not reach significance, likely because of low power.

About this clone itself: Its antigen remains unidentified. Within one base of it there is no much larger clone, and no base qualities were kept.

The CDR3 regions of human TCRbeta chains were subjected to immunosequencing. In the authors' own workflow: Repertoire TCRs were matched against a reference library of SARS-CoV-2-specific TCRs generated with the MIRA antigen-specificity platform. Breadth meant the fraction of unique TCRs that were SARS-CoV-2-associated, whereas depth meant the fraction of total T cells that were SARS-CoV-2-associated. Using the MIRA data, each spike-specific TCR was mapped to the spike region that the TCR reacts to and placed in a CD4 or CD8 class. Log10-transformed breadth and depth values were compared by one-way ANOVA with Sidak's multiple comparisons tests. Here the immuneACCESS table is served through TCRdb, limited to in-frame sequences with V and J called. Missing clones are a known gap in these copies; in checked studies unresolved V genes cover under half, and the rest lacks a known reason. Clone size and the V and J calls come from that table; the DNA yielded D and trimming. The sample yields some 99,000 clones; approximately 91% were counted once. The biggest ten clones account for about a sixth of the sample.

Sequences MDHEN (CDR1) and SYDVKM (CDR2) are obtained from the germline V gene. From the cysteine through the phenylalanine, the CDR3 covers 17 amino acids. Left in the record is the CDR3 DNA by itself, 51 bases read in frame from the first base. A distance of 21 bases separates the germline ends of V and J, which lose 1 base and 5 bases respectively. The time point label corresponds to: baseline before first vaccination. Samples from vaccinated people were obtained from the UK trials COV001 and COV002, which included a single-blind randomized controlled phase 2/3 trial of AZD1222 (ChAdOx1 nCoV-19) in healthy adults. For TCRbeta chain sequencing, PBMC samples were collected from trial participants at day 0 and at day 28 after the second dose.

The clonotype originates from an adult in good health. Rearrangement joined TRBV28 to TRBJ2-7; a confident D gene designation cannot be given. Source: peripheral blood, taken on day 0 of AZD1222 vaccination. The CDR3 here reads CASSLFMLASGRDEQYF. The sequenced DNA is TGTGCCAGCAGTTTATTCATGCTCGCCTCGGGTCGCGACGAGCAGTACTTC.